Listed below are T cell receptor beta chains from one sample, sequenced in a study of blood T cell repertoires in COVID-19. Here immunoSEQ multiplex PCR was the method, and the copy in TCRdb shows in-frame clones only, minus some. The sample includes a few hundred thousand clones, 80% to 90% of them seen just once. Material: PBMCs or T cells enriched from blood (not recorded which). The receptor source for this set is a woman aged 60-75 years who had recovered from COVID-19. Each CDR3 is given with its conserved first and last residue. D genes are given only for firm matches. Size is stated for part of the rows, as once, few or many counts, or as a class when the clone is expanded.

J gene	clone size	D gene	V gene	CDR3 DNA	CDR3 protein
TRBJ1-6	.	.	TRBV11-3	TGTGCCAGCTCCAGTCCAGGGGTTTCCTCCTATAATTCACCCCTCCACTTT	CASSSPGVSSYNSPLHF
TRBJ1-4	.	TRBD1	TRBV19	TGTGCCAGTAGGGGGACAGGTCTTGAAAAACTGTTTTTT	CASRGTGLEKLFF
TRBJ2-7	.	.	TRBV2	TGTGCCAGCAGTGGGCCCTACGAGCAGTACTTC	CASSGPYEQYF
TRBJ1-2	.	.	TRBV6-5	TGTGCCAGCAGCCCGGACACAAACTATGGCTACACCTTC	CASSPDTNYGYTF
TRBJ2-1	.	TRBD2	TRBV2	TGTGCCAGCACCCGTAGCGGGGGGTCTTACAATGAGCAGTTCTTC	CASTRSGGSYNEQFF
TRBJ1-6	.	.	TRBV6-6	TGTGCCAGCACCCCGGCGGGGCTACCCTATTCACCCCTCCACTTT	CASTPAGLPYSPLHF
TRBJ2-7	.	.	TRBV15	TGTGCCACCAGCAGAAAGCATTACTCCTACGAGCAGTACTTC	CATSRKHYSYEQYF
TRBJ1-5	once	.	TRBV18	TGTGCCAGCTCACCAGGGGGCAGCCAGCCCCAGCATTTT	CASSPGGSQPQHF
TRBJ2-3	.	TRBD1	TRBV5-1	TGCGCCAGCAGCAAGCGGCCGGGACAGGGAGGAGATACGCAGTATTTT	CASSKRPGQGGDTQYF
TRBJ2-2	.	TRBD1	TRBV5-4	TGTGCCAGCAGCTTTAGGGGGCTTATCCCGAACACCGGGGAGCTGTTTTTT	CASSFRGLIPNTGELFF
TRBJ1-4	.	.	TRBV9	TGTGCCAGCAGCGTTAGGGGTACTAATGAAAAACTGTTTTTT	CASSVRGTNEKLFF
TRBJ2-1	.	.	TRBV10-2	TGCGCCAGTATTGAGCATCATGAGCAGTTCTTC	CASIEHHEQFF
TRBJ2-1	.	.	TRBV5-1	TGCGCCAGCAGCTTGCGGGGGTTTGATGAGCAGTTCTTC	CASSLRGFDEQFF
TRBJ1-4	.	TRBD1	TRBV30	TGTGCCTGGGGCGCCGGGACAGGACCTGAAAAACTGTTTTTT	CAWGAGTGPEKLFF
TRBJ1-2	.	.	TRBV2	TGTGCCACCCGGGACAACGGTGATGGCTACACCTTC	CATRDNGDGYTF
TRBJ2-3	.	TRBD2	TRBV5-1	TGCGCCAGCAGCCTAGCGGGGGGGCAGGGAGATACGCAGTATTTT	CASSLAGGQGDTQYF
TRBJ2-2	few	TRBD2	TRBV10-2	TGCGCCAGCAGGTTTGGGACTAGCGGGGGGGCCGGCGGGGAGCTGTTTTTT	CASRFGTSGGAGGELFF
TRBJ2-3	.	.	TRBV6-2/TRBV6-3	TGTGCCAGCAGTCTGCGGGCGACCAGCACAGATACGCAGTATTTT	CASSLRATSTDTQYF
TRBJ1-3	once	.	TRBV30	TGTGCCTGGAGCCCCAAATCTGGAAACACCATATATTTT	CAWSPKSGNTIYF
TRBJ2-1	.	.	TRBV6-5	TGTGCCAGCGCTGGACACTCCTACAATGAGCAGTTCTTC	CASAGHSYNEQFF
TRBJ2-5	once	TRBD1	TRBV10-3	TGTGCCATCAGTAATAGACAGGGGGGAGGAGAGACCCAGTACTTC	CAISNRQGGGETQYF
TRBJ1-2	.	.	TRBV14	TGTGCCAGCAGCCCGGGTTTTCCAGCCTATGGCTACACCTTC	CASSPGFPAYGYTF
TRBJ2-5	.	TRBD1	TRBV7-9	TGTGCCAGCAGCTTAGCTGGGGGACAGTGGGAAGAGACCCAGTACTTC	CASSLAGGQWEETQYF
TRBJ2-2	.	TRBD1	TRBV7-9	TGTGCCAGCAGCTTAGGGGACAGGTTGTACGACACCGGGGAGCTGTTTTTT	CASSLGDRLYDTGELFF
TRBJ1-2	.	.	TRBV6-1	TGTGCCAGCAGTGAAGCGGGGAGTGACTATGGCTACACCTTC	CASSEAGSDYGYTF
TRBJ1-5	.	TRBD1	TRBV13	TGTGCCAGCAGTCGACAGGGTCATCAGCCCCAGCATTTT	CASSRQGHQPQHF
TRBJ1-2	.	TRBD1	TRBV14	TGTGCCAGCAGCCAAGCAGGGGGGTATGGCTACACCTTC	CASSQAGGYGYTF
TRBJ2-5	.	TRBD1	TRBV18	TGTGCCAGCTCACCCTCGACAGGGGGCGTAGGGACCCAGTACTTC	CASSPSTGGVGTQYF
TRBJ1-6	.	TRBD1	TRBV10-3	TGTGCCATCACACCGGGACAGGGTATGAATTCACCCCTCCACTTT	CAITPGQGMNSPLHF
TRBJ2-2	.	.	TRBV24-1	TGTGCCACCAGTGAAACCGGGACAAACACCGGGGAGCTGTTTTTT	CATSETGTNTGELFF
TRBJ2-1	.	.	TRBV7-8	TGTGCCAGCTCTGCTATGTTCTCCTACAATGAGCAGTTCTTC	CASSAMFSYNEQFF
TRBJ1-6	.	.	TRBV11-2	TGTGCCAGCAGCTTAAGTCTAGGAGGTTCACCCCTCCACTTT	CASSLSLGGSPLHF
TRBJ1-6	.	.	TRBV9	TGTGCCAGCAGCGTAGCCGACTACAGCTCCTATAATTCACCCCTCCACTTT	CASSVADYSSYNSPLHF
TRBJ1-4	.	.	TRBV5-5	TGTGCCAGCAGCTTGGGAGGGCTCGGTGAAAAACTGTTTTTT	CASSLGGLGEKLFF
TRBJ1-6	.	.	TRBV27	TGTGCCAGCAGATCGAATCGGTCCTATAATTCACCCCTCCACTTT	CASRSNRSYNSPLHF
TRBJ2-2	.	TRBD1	TRBV30	TGTGCCTGGAGTTTCGGGACAGGGGGCACCGGGGAGCTGTTTTTT	CAWSFGTGGTGELFF
TRBJ2-1	.	.	TRBV19	TGTGCCAGTAGTAAGGACAGACCGACCTACAATGAGCAGTTCTTC	CASSKDRPTYNEQFF
TRBJ1-6	.	.	TRBV5-1	TGCGCCAGCACCGGTCGCGGGGATTCACCCCTCCACTTT	CASTGRGDSPLHF
TRBJ1-3	.	.	TRBV21-1	TGTGCCAGCACCAATGGGGAGAGGTTCTCTGGAAACACCATATATTTT	CASTNGERFSGNTIYF
TRBJ1-1	.	.	TRBV2	TGTGCCAGCAGACGACACCGGACAGCGAACACTGAAGCTTTCTTT	CASRRHRTANTEAFF
TRBJ1-2	once	TRBD1	TRBV4-1	TGCGCCAGCAGTCCAAGACCTACGGGACAGGGCGTCCCTAAGTATGGCTACACCTTC	CASSPRPTGQGVPKYGYTF
TRBJ2-3	once	TRBD2	TRBV30	TGTGCCTGGAGTGGGCCCGGGCGGGGGGGCACAGATACGCAGTATTTT	CAWSGPGRGGTDTQYF
TRBJ2-3	once	TRBD2	TRBV14	TGTGCCAGCAGCGGTCGGGGGGGCCGGGCAGATACGCAGTATTTT	CASSGRGGRADTQYF
TRBJ1-4	.	.	TRBV11-3	TGTGCCAGCAGCTTAGAGGCTGGTGAAAAACTGTTTTTT	CASSLEAGEKLFF
TRBJ1-2	.	.	TRBV4-1	TGCGCCAGCAGCCAAATGGGGCGGACCTATGGCTACACCTTC	CASSQMGRTYGYTF
TRBJ2-3	.	.	TRBV30	TGTGCCTGGAATGGACGGACAGCCGCCAGCACAGATACGCAGTATTTT	CAWNGRTAASTDTQYF
TRBJ1-2	.	.	TRBV5-6	TGTGCCAGCAGCTTGTCGGGGGACTACACCTTC	CASSLSGDYTF
TRBJ1-5	once	TRBD1	TRBV25-1	TGTGCCAGCAGAGGGGGCCAAGGGAGCAATCAGCCCCAGCATTTT	CASRGGQGSNQPQHF
TRBJ1-1	.	.	TRBV10-3	TGTGCCATCAGTGCCTTACAGCAGAACACTGAAGCTTTCTTT	CAISALQQNTEAFF
TRBJ1-4	.	TRBD1	TRBV3-1/TRBV3-2	TGTGCCAGCAGCCAGCGGACAGGAACTAATGAAAAACTGTTTTTT	CASSQRTGTNEKLFF
TRBJ1-4	.	TRBD1	TRBV4-2	TGTGCCAGCAGCCAAGCGACAGGGGGGGGAACTAATGAAAAACTGTTTTTT	CASSQATGGGTNEKLFF
TRBJ2-2	.	.	TRBV6-6	TGTGCCAGCTTGAGGGGGTTACTTGCGAACACCGGGGAGCTGTTTTTT	CASLRGLLANTGELFF
TRBJ2-2	.	.	TRBV6-5	TGTGCCAGCAGTTACTCCGCTAGCATCACCGGGGAGCTGTTTTTT	CASSYSASITGELFF
TRBJ1-1	.	.	TRBV5-5	TGTGCCAGCAGCCTCCGGGACATTCTGAACACTGAAGCTTTCTTT	CASSLRDILNTEAFF
TRBJ2-5	.	TRBD2	TRBV9	TGTGCCAGCAGCGTAGAAATCAGCGGGGGTCAAGAGACCCAGTACTTC	CASSVEISGGQETQYF
TRBJ1-3	.	TRBD1	TRBV7-9	TGTGCCAGCAGCTGGACAGGCGGAAACACCATATATTTT	CASSWTGGNTIYF
TRBJ2-7	.	TRBD1	TRBV6-1	TGTGCCAGCAGTGAAAACGGGTTCCACCGGACAGGGGCCTACGAGCAGTACTTC	CASSENGFHRTGAYEQYF